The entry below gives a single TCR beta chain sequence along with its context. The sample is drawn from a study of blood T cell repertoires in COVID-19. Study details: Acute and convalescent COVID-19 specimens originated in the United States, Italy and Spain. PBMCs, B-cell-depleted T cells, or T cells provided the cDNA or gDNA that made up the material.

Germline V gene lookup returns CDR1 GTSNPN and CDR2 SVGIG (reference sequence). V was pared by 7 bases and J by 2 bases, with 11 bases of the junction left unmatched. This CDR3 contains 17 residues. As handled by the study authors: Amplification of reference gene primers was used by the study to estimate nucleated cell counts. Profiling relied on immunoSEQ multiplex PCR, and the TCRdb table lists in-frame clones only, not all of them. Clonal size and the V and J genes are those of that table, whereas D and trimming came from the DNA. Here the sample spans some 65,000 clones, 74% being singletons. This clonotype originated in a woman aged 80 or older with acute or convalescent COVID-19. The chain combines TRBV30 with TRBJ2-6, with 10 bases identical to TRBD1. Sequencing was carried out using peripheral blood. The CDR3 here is CASAGGTGVPGANVLTF. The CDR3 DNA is TGTGCCTCGGCAGGCGGGACAGGGGTCCCTGGGGCCAACGTCCTGACTTTC. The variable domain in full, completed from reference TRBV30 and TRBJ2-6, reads SQTIHQWPATLVQPVGSPLSLECTVEGTSNPNLYWYRQAAGRGLQLLFYSVGIGQISSEVPQNLSASRPQDRQFILSSKKLLLSDSGFYLCASAGGTGVPGANVLTFGAGSRLTVL.